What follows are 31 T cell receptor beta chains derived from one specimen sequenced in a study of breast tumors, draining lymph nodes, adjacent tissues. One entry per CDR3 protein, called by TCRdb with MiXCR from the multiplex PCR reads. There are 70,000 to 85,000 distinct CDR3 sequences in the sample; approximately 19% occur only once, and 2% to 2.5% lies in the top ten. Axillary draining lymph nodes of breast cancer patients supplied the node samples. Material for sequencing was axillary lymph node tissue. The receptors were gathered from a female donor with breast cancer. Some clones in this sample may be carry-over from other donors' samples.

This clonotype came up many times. CDR3 sequence (DNA): TGTGCCAGCAGCCCGAGTATTGTTGACAGGGCCTACGAGCAGTACTTC. It yields the protein CASSPSIVDRAYEQYF. The rearrangement joins TRBV11-3 to TRBJ2-7; 7 bases line up with TRBD1. Germline V gene data show CDR1 as SGHNT and CDR2 as YENEEA. V was clipped by 5 bases and J by 2 bases; unmatched bases: 12. CDR3 length equals 16 residues.

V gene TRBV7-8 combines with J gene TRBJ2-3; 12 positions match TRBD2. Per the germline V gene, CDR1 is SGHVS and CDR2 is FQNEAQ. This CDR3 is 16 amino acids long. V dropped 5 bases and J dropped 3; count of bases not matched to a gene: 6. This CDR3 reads CASSLRTSGETDTQYF. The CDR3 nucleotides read TGTGCCAGCAGCCTCCGGACTAGCGGGGAGACAGATACGCAGTATTTT.

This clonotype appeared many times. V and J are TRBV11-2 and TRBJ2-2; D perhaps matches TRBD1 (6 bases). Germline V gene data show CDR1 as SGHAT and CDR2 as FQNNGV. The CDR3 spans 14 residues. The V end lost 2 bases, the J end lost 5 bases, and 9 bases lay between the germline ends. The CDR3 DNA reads TGTGCCAGCAGCTTACAAAGGGGGACCGGGGAGCTGTTTTTT. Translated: CASSLQRGTGELFF.

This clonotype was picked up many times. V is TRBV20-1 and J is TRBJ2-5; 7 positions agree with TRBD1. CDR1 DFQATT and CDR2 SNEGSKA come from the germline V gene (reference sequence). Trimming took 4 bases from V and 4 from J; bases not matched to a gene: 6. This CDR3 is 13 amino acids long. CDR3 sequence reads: CSANTGVGETQYF. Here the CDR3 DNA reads TGCAGTGCTAACACAGGGGTTGGAGAGACCCAGTACTTC.

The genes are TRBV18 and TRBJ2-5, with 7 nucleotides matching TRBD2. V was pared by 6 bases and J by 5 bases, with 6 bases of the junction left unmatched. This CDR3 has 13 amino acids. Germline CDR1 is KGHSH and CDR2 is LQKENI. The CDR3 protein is CASSPGGDETQYF. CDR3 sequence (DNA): TGTGCCAGCTCGCCTGGGGGGGACGAGACCCAGTACTTC.

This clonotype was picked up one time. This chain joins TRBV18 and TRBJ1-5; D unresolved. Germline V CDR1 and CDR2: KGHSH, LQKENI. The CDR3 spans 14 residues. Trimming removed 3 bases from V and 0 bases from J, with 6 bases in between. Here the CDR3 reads CASSPTSSNQPQHF. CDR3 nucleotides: TGTGCCAGCTCACCTACAAGTAGCAATCAGCCCCAGCATTTT.

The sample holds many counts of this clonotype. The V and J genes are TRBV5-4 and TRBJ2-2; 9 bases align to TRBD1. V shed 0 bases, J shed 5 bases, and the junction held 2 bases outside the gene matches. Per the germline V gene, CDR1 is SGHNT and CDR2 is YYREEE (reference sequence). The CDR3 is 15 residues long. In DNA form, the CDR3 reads TGTGCCAGCAGCTTGGGGGACAGGGAAACCGGGGAGCTGTTTTTT. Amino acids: CASSLGDRETGELFF.

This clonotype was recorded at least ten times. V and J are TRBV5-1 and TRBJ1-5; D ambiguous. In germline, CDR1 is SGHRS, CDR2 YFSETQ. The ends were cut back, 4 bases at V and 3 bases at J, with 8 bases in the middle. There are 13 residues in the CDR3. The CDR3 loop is CASSPDTNQPQHF. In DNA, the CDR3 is TGCGCCAGCAGCCCAGACACCAATCAGCCCCAGCATTTT.

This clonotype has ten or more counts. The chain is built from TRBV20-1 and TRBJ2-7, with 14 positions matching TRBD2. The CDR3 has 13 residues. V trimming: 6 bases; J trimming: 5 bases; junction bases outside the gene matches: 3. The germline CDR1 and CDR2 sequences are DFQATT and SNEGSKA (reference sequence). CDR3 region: CSATGLAGDEQYF. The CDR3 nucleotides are TGCAGTGCAACGGGACTAGCGGGAGACGAGCAGTACTTC.

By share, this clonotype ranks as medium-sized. The CDR3 loop reads CASSIRGSGTSGRRGEQFF. As DNA, the CDR3 is TGTGCCAGCAGCATTAGGGGATCCGGGACTAGCGGGAGAAGGGGTGAGCAGTTCTTC. The chain couples TRBV7-8 to TRBJ2-1, with TRBD2 matching 14 bases. Germline trimming cut 5 bases from V and 9 bases from J; bases unmatched to any gene: 18. Germline CDR1 reads SGHVS; CDR2 reads FQNEAQ. The CDR3 length is 19 residues. Together with reference TRBV7-8 and TRBJ2-1, the CDR3 gives the full variable domain: GAGVSQSPRYKVAKRGQDVALRCDPISGHVSLFWYQQALGQGPEFLTYFQNEAQLDKSGLPSDRFFAERPEGSVSTLKIQRTQQEDSAVYLCASSIRGSGTSGRRGEQFFGPGTRLTVL.

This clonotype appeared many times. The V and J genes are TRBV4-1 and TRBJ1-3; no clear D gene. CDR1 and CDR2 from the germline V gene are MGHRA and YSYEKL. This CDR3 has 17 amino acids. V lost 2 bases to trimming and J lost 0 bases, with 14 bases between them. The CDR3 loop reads CASSQLDMGFSGNTIYF. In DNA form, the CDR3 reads TGCGCCAGCAGCCAATTAGACATGGGCTTCTCTGGAAACACCATATATTTT.

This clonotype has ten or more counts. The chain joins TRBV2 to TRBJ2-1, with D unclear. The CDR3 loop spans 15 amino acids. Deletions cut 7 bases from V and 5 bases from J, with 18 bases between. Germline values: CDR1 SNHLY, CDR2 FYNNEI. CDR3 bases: TGTGCCAGCACACCTAAAGGTTTGGCCAACAATGAGCAGTTCTTC. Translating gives CASTPKGLANNEQFF.

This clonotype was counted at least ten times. The chain's CDR3 is CASSGRTSGNYNEQFF. CDR3 coding DNA: TGTGCCAGCAGCGGAAGGACTAGCGGAAACTACAATGAGCAGTTCTTC. The V and J genes are TRBV7-9 and TRBJ2-1; 10 bases align to TRBD2. The trim removed 5 bases at V and 3 bases at J, leaving 7 bases unmatched. Germline CDR1 is SEHNR and CDR2 is FQNEAQ (reference sequence). CDR3 length equals 16 residues.

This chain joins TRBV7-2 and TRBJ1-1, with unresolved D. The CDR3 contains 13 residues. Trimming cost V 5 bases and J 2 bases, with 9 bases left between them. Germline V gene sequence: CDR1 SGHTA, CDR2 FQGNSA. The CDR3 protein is CASSRGYNTEAFF. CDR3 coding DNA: TGTGCCAGCAGCCGAGGGTATAACACTGAAGCTTTCTTT.

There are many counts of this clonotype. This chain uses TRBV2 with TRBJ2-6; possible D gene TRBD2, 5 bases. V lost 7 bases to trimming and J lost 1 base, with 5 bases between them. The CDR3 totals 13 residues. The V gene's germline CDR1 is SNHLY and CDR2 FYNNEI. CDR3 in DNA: TGTGCCAGCACGGGATCTGGGGCCAACGTCCTGACTTTC. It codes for CASTGSGANVLTF.

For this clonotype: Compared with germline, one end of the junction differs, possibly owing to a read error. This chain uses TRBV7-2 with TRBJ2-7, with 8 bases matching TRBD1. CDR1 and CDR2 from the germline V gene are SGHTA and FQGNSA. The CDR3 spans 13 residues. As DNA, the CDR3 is TGCGCCAGCAGCAGAGGCAGGGGGCGCGAGCAGTACTTC. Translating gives CASSRGRGREQYF.

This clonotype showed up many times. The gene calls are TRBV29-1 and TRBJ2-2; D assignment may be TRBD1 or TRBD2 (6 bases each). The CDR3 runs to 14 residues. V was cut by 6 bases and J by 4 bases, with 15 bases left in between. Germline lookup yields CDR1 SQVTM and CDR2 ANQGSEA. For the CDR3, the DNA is TGCAGCGTGAAGGGGGACTTAATCACCGGGGAGCTGTTTTTT. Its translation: CSVKGDLITGELFF.

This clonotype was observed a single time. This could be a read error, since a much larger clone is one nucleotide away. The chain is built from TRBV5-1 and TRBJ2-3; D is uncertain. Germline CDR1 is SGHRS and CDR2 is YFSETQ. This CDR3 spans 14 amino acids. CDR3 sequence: CAGSRRGDTDTQYF. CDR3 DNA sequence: TGCGCCGGCAGCCGGCGCGGAGACACAGATACGCAGTATTTT.

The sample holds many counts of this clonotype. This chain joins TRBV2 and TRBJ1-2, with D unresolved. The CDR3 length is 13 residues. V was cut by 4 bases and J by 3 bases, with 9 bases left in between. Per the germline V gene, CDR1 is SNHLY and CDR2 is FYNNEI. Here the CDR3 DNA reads TGTGCCAGCAGTGCAGAGGCGGACTATGGCTACACCTTC. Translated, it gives CASSAEADYGYTF.

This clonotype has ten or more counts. As DNA, the CDR3 is TGTGCCAGCAGGCACCACGAAGGGTATAATGAGCAGTTCTTC. The encoded protein is CASRHHEGYNEQFF. The rearrangement uses TRBV6-6 and TRBJ2-1; no clear D. CDR1 and CDR2 from the germline V gene are MNHNY and SVGAGI (reference sequence). The V gene lost 6 bases and the J gene lost 7 bases, with 16 bases spanning the gap. This CDR3 comprises 14 residues.

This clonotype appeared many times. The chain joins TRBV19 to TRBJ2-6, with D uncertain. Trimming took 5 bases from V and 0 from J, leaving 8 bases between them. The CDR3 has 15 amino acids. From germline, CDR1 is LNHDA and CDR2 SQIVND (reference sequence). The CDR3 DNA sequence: TGTGCCAGTAGTGCGCTTGGCTCTGGGGCCAACGTCCTGACTTTC. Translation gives CASSALGSGANVLTF.

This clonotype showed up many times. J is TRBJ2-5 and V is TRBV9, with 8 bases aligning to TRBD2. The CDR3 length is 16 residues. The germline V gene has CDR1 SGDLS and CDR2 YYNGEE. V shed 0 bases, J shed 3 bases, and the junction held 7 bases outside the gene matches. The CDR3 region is CASSVVPAGVKETQYF. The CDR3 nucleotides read TGTGCCAGCAGCGTAGTCCCAGCGGGAGTCAAAGAGACCCAGTACTTC.

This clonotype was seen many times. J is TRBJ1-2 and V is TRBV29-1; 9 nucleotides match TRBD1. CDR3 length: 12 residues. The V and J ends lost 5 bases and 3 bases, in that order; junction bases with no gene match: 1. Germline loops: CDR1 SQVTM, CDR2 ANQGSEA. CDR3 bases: TGCAGCGTTCGGGACAGGGACTATGGCTACACCTTC. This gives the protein CSVRDRDYGYTF.

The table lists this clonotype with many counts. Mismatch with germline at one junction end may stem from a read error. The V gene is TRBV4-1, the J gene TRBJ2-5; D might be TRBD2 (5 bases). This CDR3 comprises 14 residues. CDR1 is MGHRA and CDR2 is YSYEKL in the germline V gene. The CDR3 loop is CASSEDRTSETQYF. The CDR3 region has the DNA TGCGCCAGCAGCGAAGATCGGACTTCTGAGACCCAGTACTTC.

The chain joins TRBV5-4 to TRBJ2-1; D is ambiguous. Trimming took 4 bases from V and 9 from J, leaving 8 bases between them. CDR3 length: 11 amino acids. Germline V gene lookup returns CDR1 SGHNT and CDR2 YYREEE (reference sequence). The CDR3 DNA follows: TGTGCCAGCAGCATGGTTGGTGAGCAGTTCTTC. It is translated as CASSMVGEQFF.

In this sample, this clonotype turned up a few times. The chain's CDR3 is CASSKLVGQETQYF. For the CDR3, the DNA is TGTGCCAGCAGCAAACTAGTGGGGCAAGAGACCCAGTACTTC. V gene TRBV28 combines with J gene TRBJ2-5, with D tentatively TRBD2 (5 bases). The V end was cut by 6 bases, the J end by 2 bases, with 13 bases between. This CDR3 comprises 14 residues. Germline V CDR1 and CDR2: MDHEN, SYDVKM.

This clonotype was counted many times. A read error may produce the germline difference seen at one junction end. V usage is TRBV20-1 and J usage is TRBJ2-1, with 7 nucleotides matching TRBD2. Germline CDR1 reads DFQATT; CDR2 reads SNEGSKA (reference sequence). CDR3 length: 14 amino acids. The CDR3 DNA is TGCAGTGCCAGAGCGGGGAGTGGAGGCAATGAGCAGTTCTTC. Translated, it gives CSARAGSGGNEQFF.

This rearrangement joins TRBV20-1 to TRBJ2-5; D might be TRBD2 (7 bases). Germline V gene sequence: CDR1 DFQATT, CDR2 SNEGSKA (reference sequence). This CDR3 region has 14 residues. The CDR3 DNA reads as TGCGGCTGGGAGGGTACTCCCGCAGGGGAGGCCCAGTACTTC. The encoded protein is CGWEGTPAGEAQYF.

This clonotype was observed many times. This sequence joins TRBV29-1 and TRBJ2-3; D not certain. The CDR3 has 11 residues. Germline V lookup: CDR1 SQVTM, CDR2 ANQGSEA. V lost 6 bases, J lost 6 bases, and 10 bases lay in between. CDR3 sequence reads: CSVNMRDTQYF. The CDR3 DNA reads TGCAGCGTGAACATGAGGGATACGCAGTATTTT.

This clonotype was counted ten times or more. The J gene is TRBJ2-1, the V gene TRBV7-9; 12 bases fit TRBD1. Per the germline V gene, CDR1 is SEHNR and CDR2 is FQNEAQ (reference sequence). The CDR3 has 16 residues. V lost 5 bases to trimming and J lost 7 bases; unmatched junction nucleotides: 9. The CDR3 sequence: CASSPLRDRGLNEQFF. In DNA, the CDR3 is TGTGCCAGCAGCCCTCTCCGGGACAGGGGGCTGAATGAGCAGTTCTTC.

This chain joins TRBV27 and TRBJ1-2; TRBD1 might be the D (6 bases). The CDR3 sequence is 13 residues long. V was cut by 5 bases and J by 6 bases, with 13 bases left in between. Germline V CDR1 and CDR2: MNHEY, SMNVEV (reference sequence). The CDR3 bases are TGTGCCAGCAGTCCGAACGGGGGCAATGGCTACACCTTC. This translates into CASSPNGGNGYTF.